This T cell receptor beta chain comes out of a study of human T cells and chemical hapten exposure. Stated time point: patch test 1, 2 weeks after DPC sensitization. Regarding treatment: therapeutic diphenylcyclopropenone sensitization with weekly scalp DPC. The germline V gene has CDR1 SGHRS and CDR2 YFSETQ. CDR3 length: 17 amino acids. The trim removed 4 bases at V and 2 bases at J, leaving 9 bases unmatched. Each CDR3 protein gets one entry after TCRdb re-called the RACE reads with MiXCR. The sample lists over 11,000 distinct CDR3 sequences; roughly 17% were seen once. V and J are TRBV5-1 and TRBJ2-6; TRBD2 agrees at 7 bases. This TCR derives from a woman aged 25 to 39 with alopecia areata. Some clones in this sample may be carry-over from other donors' samples. Specimen: whole blood, collected in connection with sensitization to the hapten diphenylcyclopropenone (DPC). As DNA, the CDR3 is TGCGCCAGCAGCGGAACTGGACTAGGGCCTGGGGCCAACGTCCTGACTTTC. It yields the protein CASSGTGLGPGANVLTF. The complete variable domain, with remaining parts taken from reference TRBV5-1 and TRBJ2-6, reads KAGVTQTPRYLIKTRGQQVTLSCSPISGHRSVSWYQQTPGQGLQFLFEYFSETQRNKGNFPGRFSGRQFSNSRSEMNVSTLELGDSALYLCASSGTGLGPGANVLTFGAGSRLTVL.